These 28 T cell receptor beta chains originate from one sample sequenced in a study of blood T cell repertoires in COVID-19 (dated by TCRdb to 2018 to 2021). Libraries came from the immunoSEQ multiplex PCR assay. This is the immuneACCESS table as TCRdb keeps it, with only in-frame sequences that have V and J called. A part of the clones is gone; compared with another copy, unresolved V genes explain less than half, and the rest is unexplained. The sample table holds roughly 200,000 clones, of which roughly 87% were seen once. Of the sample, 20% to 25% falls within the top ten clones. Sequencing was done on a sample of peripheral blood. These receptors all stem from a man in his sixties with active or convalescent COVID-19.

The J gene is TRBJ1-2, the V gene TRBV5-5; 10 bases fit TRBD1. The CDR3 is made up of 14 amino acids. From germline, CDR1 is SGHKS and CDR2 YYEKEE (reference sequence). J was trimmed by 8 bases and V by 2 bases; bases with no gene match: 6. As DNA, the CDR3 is TGTGCCAGCAGCTTTCTTGGACAGGGGGAGGGCTACACCTTC. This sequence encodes CASSFLGQGEGYTF.

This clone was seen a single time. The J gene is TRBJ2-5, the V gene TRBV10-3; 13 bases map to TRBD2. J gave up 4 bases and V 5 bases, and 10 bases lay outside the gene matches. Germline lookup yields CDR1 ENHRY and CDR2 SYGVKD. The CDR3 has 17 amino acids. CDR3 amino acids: CAISKGTSGGASETQYF. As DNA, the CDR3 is TGTGCCATCAGTAAGGGTACTAGCGGGGGGGCCTCAGAGACCCAGTACTTC.

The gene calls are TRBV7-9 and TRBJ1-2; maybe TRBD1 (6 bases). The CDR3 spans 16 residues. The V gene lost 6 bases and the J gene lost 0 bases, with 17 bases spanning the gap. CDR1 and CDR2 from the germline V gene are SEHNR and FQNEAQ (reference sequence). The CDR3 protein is CASRPDPQGANYGYTF. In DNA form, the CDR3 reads TGTGCCAGCAGACCCGACCCACAGGGCGCTAACTATGGCTACACCTTC.

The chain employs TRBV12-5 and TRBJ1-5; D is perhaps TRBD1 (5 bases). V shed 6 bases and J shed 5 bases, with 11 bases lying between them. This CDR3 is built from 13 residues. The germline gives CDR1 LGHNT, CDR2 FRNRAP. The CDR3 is CASGLGGDQPQHF. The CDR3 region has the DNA TGTGCTAGTGGACTAGGAGGGGATCAGCCCCAGCATTTT.

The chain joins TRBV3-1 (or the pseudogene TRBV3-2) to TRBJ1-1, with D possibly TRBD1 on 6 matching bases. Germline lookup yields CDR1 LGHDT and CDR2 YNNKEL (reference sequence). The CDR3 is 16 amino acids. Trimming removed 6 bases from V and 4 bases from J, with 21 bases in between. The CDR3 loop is CASSSSGAGGFTEAFF. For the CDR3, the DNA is TGTGCCAGCAGTTCGTCGGGGGCCGGGGGGTTCACTGAAGCTTTCTTT.

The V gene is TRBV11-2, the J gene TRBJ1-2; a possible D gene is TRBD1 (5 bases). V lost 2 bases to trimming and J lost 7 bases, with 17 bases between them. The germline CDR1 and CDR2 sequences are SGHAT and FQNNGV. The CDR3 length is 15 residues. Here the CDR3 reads CASSLPGLNDGGYTF. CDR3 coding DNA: TGTGCCAGCAGCTTACCGGGACTTAATGATGGTGGCTACACCTTC. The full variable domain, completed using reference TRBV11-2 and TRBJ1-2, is EAGVAQSPRYKIIEKRQSVAFWCNPISGHATLYWYQQILGQGPKLLIQFQNNGVVDDSQLPKDRFSAERLKGVDSTLKIQPAKLEDSAVYLCASSLPGLNDGGYTFGSGTRLTVV.

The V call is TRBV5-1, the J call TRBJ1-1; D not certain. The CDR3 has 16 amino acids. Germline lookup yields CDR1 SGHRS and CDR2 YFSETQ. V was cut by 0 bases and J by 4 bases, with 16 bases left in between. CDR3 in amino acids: CASSLGFGNMGTEAFF. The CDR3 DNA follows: TGCGCCAGCAGCTTGGGGTTCGGGAATATGGGCACTGAAGCTTTCTTT.

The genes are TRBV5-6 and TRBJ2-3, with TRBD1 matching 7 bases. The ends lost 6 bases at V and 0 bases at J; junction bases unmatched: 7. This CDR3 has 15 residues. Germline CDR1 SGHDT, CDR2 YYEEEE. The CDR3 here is CASNLYRGSTDTQYF. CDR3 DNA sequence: TGTGCCAGCAATCTCTACAGGGGCAGCACAGATACGCAGTATTTT.

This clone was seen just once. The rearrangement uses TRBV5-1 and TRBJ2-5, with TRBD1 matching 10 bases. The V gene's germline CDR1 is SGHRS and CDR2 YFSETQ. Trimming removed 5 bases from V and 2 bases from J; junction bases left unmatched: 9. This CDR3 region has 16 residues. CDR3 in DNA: TGCGCCAGCAGTCCGGGACAGGGGTCAGGGCAAGAGACCCAGTACTTC. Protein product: CASSPGQGSGQETQYF.

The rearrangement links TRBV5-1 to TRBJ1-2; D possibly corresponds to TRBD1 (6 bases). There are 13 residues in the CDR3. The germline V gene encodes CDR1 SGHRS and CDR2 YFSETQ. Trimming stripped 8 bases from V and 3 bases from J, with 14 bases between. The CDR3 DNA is TGCGCCAGTTCGCAGGGGCCTTACTATGGCTACACCTTC. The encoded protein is CASSQGPYYGYTF.

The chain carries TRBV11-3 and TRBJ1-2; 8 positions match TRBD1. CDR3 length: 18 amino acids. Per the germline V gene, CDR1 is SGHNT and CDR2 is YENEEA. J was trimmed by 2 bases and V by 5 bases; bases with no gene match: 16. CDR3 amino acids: CASSPTGQEIFQNYGYTF. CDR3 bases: TGTGCCAGCAGCCCTACGGGACAGGAGATCTTCCAAAACTATGGCTACACCTTC.

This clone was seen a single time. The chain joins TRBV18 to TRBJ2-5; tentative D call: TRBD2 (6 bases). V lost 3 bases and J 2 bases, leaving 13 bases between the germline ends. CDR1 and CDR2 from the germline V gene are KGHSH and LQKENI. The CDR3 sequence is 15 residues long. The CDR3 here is CASSPNAGIQETQYF. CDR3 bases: TGTGCCAGCTCACCCAATGCGGGGATTCAAGAGACCCAGTACTTC.

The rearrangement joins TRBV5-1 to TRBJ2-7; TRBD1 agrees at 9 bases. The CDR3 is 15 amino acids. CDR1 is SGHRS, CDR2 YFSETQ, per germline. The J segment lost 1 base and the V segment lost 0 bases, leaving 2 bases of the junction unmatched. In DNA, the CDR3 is TGCGCCAGCAGCTTGGACAGGGGGCGTTCCTACGAGCAGTACTTC. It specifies CASSLDRGRSYEQYF.

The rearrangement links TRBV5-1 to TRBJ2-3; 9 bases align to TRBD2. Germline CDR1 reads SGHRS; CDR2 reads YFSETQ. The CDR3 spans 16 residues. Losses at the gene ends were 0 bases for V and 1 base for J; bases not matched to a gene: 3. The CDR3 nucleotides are TGCGCCAGCAGCTTGGCCTTAGCGGGGGGCACAGATACGCAGTATTTT. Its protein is CASSLALAGGTDTQYF. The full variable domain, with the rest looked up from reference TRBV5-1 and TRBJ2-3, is KAGVTQTPRYLIKTRGQQVTLSCSPISGHRSVSWYQQTPGQGLQFLFEYFSETQRNKGNFPGRFSGRQFSNSRSEMNVSTLELGDSALYLCASSLALAGGTDTQYFGPGTRLTVL.

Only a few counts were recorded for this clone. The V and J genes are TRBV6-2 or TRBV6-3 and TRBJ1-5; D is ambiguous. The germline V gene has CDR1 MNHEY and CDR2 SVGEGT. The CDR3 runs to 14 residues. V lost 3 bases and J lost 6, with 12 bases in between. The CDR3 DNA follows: TGTGCCAGCAGTTATGACCCTAGGAGTCAGCCCCAGCATTTT. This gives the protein CASSYDPRSQPQHF.

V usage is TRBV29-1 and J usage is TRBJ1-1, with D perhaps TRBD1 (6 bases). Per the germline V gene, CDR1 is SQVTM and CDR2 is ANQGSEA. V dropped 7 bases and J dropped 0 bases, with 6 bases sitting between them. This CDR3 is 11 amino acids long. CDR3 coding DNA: TGCAGCGCAGGGGTGAACACTGAAGCTTTCTTT. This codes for CSAGVNTEAFF.

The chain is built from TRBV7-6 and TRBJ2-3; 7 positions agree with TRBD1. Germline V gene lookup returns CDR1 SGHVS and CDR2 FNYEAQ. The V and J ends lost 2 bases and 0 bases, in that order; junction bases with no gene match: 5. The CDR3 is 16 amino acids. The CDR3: CASSLRGGTSTDTQYF. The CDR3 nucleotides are TGTGCCAGCAGCTTAAGAGGGGGCACTAGCACAGATACGCAGTATTTT. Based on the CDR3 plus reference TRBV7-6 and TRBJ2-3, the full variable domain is GAGVSQSPRYKVTKRGQDVALRCDPISGHVSLYWYRQALGQGPEFLTYFNYEAQQDKSGLPNDRFSAERPEGSISTLTIQRTEQRDSAMYRCASSLRGGTSTDTQYFGPGTRLTVL.

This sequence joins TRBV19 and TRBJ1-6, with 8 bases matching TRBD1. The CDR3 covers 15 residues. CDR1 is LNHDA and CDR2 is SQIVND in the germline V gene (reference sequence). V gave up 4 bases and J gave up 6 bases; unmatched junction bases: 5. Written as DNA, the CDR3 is TGTGCCAGTAGTACACCAGGGGGCGCTAATTCACCCCTCCACTTT. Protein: CASSTPGGANSPLHF.

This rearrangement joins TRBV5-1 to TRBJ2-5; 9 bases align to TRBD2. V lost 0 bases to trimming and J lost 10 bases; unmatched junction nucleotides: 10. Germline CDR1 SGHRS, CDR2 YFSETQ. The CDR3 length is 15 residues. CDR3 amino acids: CASSLAGLAGADQYF. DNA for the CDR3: TGCGCCAGCAGCTTGGCCGGATTAGCGGGGGCCGACCAGTACTTC.

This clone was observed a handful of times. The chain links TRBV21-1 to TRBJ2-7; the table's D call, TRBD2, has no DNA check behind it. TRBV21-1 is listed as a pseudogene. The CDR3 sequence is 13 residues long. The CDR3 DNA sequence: TGTGCCAGCAGCCGCAGCGAGAGAGGTGAGCAGTACTTC. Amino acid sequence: CASSRSERGEQYF.

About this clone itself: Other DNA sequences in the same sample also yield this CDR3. The CDR3 nucleotides read TGCGCCAGCAGTTTTACAGGGGAAGGCTACACCTTC. Its protein product is CASSFTGEGYTF. The chain joins TRBV5-1 to TRBJ1-2, with 7 bases aligning to TRBD1. CDR3 size: 12 residues. The trim removed 5 bases at V and 8 bases at J, leaving 6 bases unmatched. The germline CDR1 and CDR2 sequences are SGHRS and YFSETQ. Full variable domain (remainder filled in from reference TRBV5-1 and TRBJ1-2): KAGVTQTPRYLIKTRGQQVTLSCSPISGHRSVSWYQQTPGQGLQFLFEYFSETQRNKGNFPGRFSGRQFSNSRSEMNVSTLELGDSALYLCASSFTGEGYTFGSGTRLTVV.

This CDR3 reads CASSILGQVNTGELFF. The CDR3 DNA follows: TGTGCCAGCTCCATCTTGGGACAGGTCAACACCGGGGAGCTGTTTTTT. The V call is TRBV18, the J call TRBJ2-2; 8 bases fit TRBD1. The CDR3 has 16 residues. J gave up 2 bases and V 6 bases, and 8 bases lay outside the gene matches. Germline V gives CDR1 KGHSH, CDR2 LQKENI.

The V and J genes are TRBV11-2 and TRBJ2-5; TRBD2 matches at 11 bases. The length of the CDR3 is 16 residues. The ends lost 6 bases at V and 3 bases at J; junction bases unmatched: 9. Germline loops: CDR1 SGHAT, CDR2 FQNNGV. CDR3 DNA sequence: TGTGCCAGCAGTTCCCGACTAGCGGGGCCGAAAGAGACCCAGTACTTC. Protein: CASSSRLAGPKETQYF.

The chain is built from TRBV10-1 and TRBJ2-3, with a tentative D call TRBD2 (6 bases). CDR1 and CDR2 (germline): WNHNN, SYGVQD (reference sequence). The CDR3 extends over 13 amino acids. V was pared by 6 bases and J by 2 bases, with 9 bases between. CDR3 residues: CASSGGPTDTQYF. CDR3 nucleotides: TGCGCCAGCAGCGGGGGACCCACAGATACGCAGTATTTT.

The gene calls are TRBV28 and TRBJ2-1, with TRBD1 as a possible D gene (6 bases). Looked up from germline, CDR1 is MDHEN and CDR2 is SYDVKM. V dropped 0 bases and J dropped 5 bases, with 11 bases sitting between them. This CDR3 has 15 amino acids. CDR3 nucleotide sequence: TGTGCCAGCAGTTTATGGGGGACACTGCACAATGAGCAGTTCTTC. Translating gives CASSLWGTLHNEQFF.

The CDR3 region has the DNA TGTGCCAGCAGCGTGATGGGACAGGGCGGCGAGACCCAGTACTTC. It specifies CASSVMGQGGETQYF. This sequence joins TRBV7-2 and TRBJ2-5; 9 bases fit TRBD1. Germline lookup yields CDR1 SGHTA and CDR2 FQGNSA. The CDR3 contains 15 residues. Trimming removed 5 bases from V and 5 bases from J; junction bases left unmatched: 9.

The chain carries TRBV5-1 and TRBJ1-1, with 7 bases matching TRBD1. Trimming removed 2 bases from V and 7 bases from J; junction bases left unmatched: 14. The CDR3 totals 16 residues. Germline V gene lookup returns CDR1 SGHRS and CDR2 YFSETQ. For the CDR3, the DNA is TGCGCCAGCAGCTTTACCCCCGACAGGGAAATGGGTGAAGCTTTCTTT. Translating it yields CASSFTPDREMGEAFF.

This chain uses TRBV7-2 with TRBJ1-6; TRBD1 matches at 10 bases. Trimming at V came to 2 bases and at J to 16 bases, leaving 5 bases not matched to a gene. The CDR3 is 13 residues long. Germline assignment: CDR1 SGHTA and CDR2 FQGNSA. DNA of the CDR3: TGTGCCAGCAGCTTACAGACAGGGGGCGAGCTCCACTTT. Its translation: CASSLQTGGELHF.